The 10 T cell receptor beta chains listed next were all sequenced from one sample in a study of cytomegalovirus exposure and HLA in healthy donors. 60 Vbeta and 13 Jbeta primers were used in PCR. Generated by immunoSEQ multiplex PCR, the TCRdb table keeps only in-frame clones and is missing some. The sample includes fewer than 200,000 clones, under 85% of them seen just once. Sequenced sample: PBMCs. The receptor set was obtained from a human donor in good health.

This clone was seen only a few times. The DNA of the CDR3 is TGTGCCAGCCAGGGGGCTGGAGAGACCCAGTACTTC. Translating gives CASQGAGETQYF. V and J are TRBV6-6 and TRBJ2-5; 8 nucleotides line up with TRBD1. Germline values: CDR1 MNHNY, CDR2 SVGAGI (reference sequence). The length of the CDR3 is 12 residues. V shed 8 bases and J 4 bases; nucleotides not matched to a gene: 3.

The V call is TRBV5-6, the J call TRBJ2-5; 7 bases line up with TRBD2. The V segment lost 4 bases and the J segment 3 bases; nucleotides outside the gene matches: 9. The CDR3 spans 15 residues. Germline V CDR1 and CDR2: SGHDT, YYEEEE. CDR3 nucleotides: TGTGCCAGCAGCGCCACCAAGCTAGCGGAAGAGACCCAGTACTTC. Its protein product is CASSATKLAEETQYF.

The chain employs TRBV6-5 and TRBJ2-1; 10 nucleotides agree with TRBD1. Germline CDR1 is MNHEY and CDR2 is SVGAGI. The CDR3 runs 13 residues. Losses at the gene ends were 9 bases for V and 7 bases for J; bases not matched to a gene: 6. The CDR3 sequence is CARDRGPGNEQFF. CDR3 coding DNA: TGTGCCAGAGACAGGGGGCCGGGAAATGAGCAGTTCTTC.

This clone has more than one count but fewer than ten. The chain uses TRBV2 and TRBJ2-7; TRBD2 aligns across 12 bases. The CDR3 spans 17 residues. Trimming removed 3 bases from V and 4 bases from J; junction bases left unmatched: 10. Germline V gene lookup returns CDR1 SNHLY and CDR2 FYNNEI. Here the CDR3 reads CASSDGRTSGVPYEQYF. Here the CDR3 DNA reads TGTGCCAGCAGTGACGGAAGGACTAGCGGGGTACCTTACGAGCAGTACTTC.

The sample holds a few counts of this clone. The chain couples TRBV5-1 to TRBJ2-7; possibly TRBD2 for D (6 bases). The V and J ends lost 0 bases and 3 bases respectively, with 10 bases between them. The CDR3 runs to 14 residues. Germline-derived CDR1 and CDR2 are SGHRS and YFSETQ. CDR3 amino acids: CASSLGGGVYEQYF. The CDR3 coding sequence is TGCGCCAGCAGCTTGGGGGGAGGCGTCTACGAGCAGTACTTC.

This clone has just a few counts. This chain joins TRBV27 and TRBJ2-7; D is undetermined. This CDR3 comprises 10 residues. Trimming left V 4 bases short and J 6 bases short, with 4 bases between. The germline V gene encodes CDR1 MNHEY and CDR2 SMNVEV (reference sequence). The CDR3 DNA reads as TGTGCCAGCAGTTCTCGCGAGCAGTACTTC. The encoded protein is CASSSREQYF.

The gene calls are TRBV9 and TRBJ1-1; no clear D. Looked up from germline, CDR1 is SGDLS and CDR2 is YYNGEE. Trimming took off 7 bases at V and 4 bases at J, with 20 bases between the two ends. This CDR3 contains 15 residues. The CDR3 sequence is CASARGGVSGTEAFF. The DNA of the CDR3 is TGTGCCAGCGCCCGGGGTGGGGTTTCGGGCACTGAAGCTTTCTTT.

The rearrangement links TRBV6-1 to TRBJ2-7; 7 bases are shared with TRBD1. CDR1 is MNHNS and CDR2 is SASEGT in the germline V gene. With V trimmed by 7 bases and J by 3 bases, 12 bases remained unmatched. The CDR3 runs 15 residues. This CDR3 is CASIPLGDSSYEQYF. The CDR3 DNA follows: TGTGCCAGCATCCCCCTGGGGGACAGCAGCTACGAGCAGTACTTC.

This rearrangement joins TRBV6-1 to TRBJ2-1; tentative D call: TRBD2 (5 bases). Germline V gene lookup returns CDR1 MNHNS and CDR2 SASEGT. The CDR3 covers 16 residues. V gave up 0 bases and J gave up 9 bases, with 18 bases separating them. CDR3 amino acids: CASSEAASGALIEQFF. Written as DNA, the CDR3 is TGTGCCAGCAGTGAAGCAGCAAGCGGTGCCCTCATTGAGCAGTTCTTC.

CDR3 amino acids: CSVDVGASGYTF. The CDR3 DNA follows: TGCAGCGTTGACGTGGGGGCGTCCGGCTACACCTTC. This chain connects TRBV29-1 to TRBJ1-2, with D possibly being TRBD1 (6 bases). CDR1 and CDR2 (germline): SQVTM, ANQGSEA. The V end was cut by 3 bases, the J end by 8 bases, with 13 bases between. The CDR3 totals 12 residues.